This TCR beta chain was profiled in a study of T cell clonality in common variable immunodeficiency. Libraries were prepared by immunoSEQ multiplex PCR; TCRdb keeps only in-frame clonotypes and omits some of them. Observed in the sample are around 30,000 clones, none of them singletons. The study, taken as a whole, reports: Fewer TCRbeta clones were shared among CVID subjects than controls. Reportedly, TCR beta sequences from common variable immunodeficiency showed fewer deletions and N-nucleotide insertions.

Caucasian heritage predominated among both patients and controls. Trimming took 7 bases from V and 1 from J, leaving 14 bases between them. CDR1 is SQVTM and CDR2 is ANQGSEA in the germline V gene. The CDR3 totals 14 residues. At least ten counts were recorded for this clone. Its cognate antigen is unknown. The CDR3 end lies 3 residues beyond the end of the read and is filled in from the germline J gene. The TCR comes from a human donor with common variable immunodeficiency. Sequencing was performed on peripheral blood mononuclear cells. The gene calls are TRBV29-1 and TRBJ2-1; a possible D gene is TRBD2 (5 bases). The CDR3 is CSAYSRRSYNEQFF. The CDR3 DNA, read in part, is TGCAGCGCCTACAGTAGGAGGTCCTACAATGAG.